Presented here are 21 T cell receptor beta chains from one specimen sequenced in a study of beta chain features in type 1 diabetes. For these receptors, no antigen is known. Isolated RNA was reverse transcribed in full, so expressed TCRB transcripts were sequenced. Assay used: immunoSEQ multiplex PCR; TCRdb lists only in-frame clones, some missing. The sample carries 330,000 or so clones, roughly 13% recorded once. Overall study findings and caveats: Significant though moderate, a shortening of TCRB CDR3s appeared in all four CD4+ subsets of Type 1 diabetes patients.

Sequenced: naive CD4+ T cells from blood. All receptors derive from a young woman with type 1 diabetes.

Only a few counts were recorded for this clone. The chain joins TRBV4-3 to TRBJ1-5; no definite D call. The V gene's germline CDR1 is LGHNA and CDR2 YSLEER. The CDR3 runs 15 residues. V dropped 0 bases and J dropped 7 bases, with 13 bases sitting between them. DNA of the CDR3: TGCGCCAGCAGCCAAGAAAGGTTGGGAGGACAGCCCCAGCATTTT. It translates to CASSQERLGGQPQHF.

This clone has a handful of counts. V and J are TRBV7-9 and TRBJ2-5; D is unresolved. The CDR3 contains 11 residues. Germline values: CDR1 SEHNR, CDR2 FQNEAQ (reference sequence). V was pared by 6 bases and J by 4 bases, with 6 bases between. Written as DNA, the CDR3 is TGTGCCAGCAGTTCTTTAGAGACCCAGTACTTC. Encoded protein: CASSSLETQYF.

The sample holds a few counts of this clone. The chain is built from TRBV19 and TRBJ2-7; 9 nucleotides agree with TRBD1. The germline CDR1 and CDR2 sequences are LNHDA and SQIVND (reference sequence). V shed 6 bases, J shed 7 bases, and the junction held 4 bases outside the gene matches. The CDR3 length is 12 residues. The CDR3 spells CASSAGTGEQYF. The CDR3 nucleotides read TGTGCCAGTAGCGCCGGGACAGGGGAGCAGTACTTC.

This clone was counted between two and nine times. DNA of the CDR3: TGTGCCAGTGGGGGGGGATACAATGAGCAGTTCTTC. This codes for CASGGGYNEQFF. The chain uses TRBV13 and TRBJ2-1; TRBD2 matches at 7 bases. The CDR3 sequence is 12 residues long. V shed 9 bases and J 4 bases; nucleotides not matched to a gene: 3. Germline CDR1 is PRHDT and CDR2 is FYEKMQ (reference sequence).

This clone was observed a few times. This sequence joins TRBV7-2 and TRBJ1-5, with D tentatively TRBD1 (5 bases). Germline V gives CDR1 SGHTA, CDR2 FQGNSA. V lost 4 bases to trimming and J lost 4 bases, with 8 bases between them. This CDR3 region has 13 residues. The CDR3: CASSSNRNQPQHF. The CDR3, as DNA: TGTGCCAGCAGCTCGAACAGGAATCAGCCCCAGCATTTT.

This clone was detected a few times. The chain recombines TRBV7-9 with TRBJ1-2; D gene uncertain. This CDR3 is built from 13 residues. Germline loops: CDR1 SEHNR, CDR2 FQNEAQ (reference sequence). Trimming pared 1 base from V and 8 bases from J, leaving 11 bases between. The CDR3 region has the DNA TGTGCCAGCAGCTTAGATCAGGTCCGAGGCTACACCTTC. Its protein is CASSLDQVRGYTF.

The chain has TRBV29-1 and TRBJ2-5, with D possibly TRBD2 on 6 matching bases. Trimming stripped 8 bases from V and 4 bases from J, with 20 bases between. Germline V gives CDR1 SQVTM, CDR2 ANQGSEA. This CDR3 has 14 residues. The CDR3 sequence: CSLGMGGRRETQYF. CDR3 nucleotide sequence: TGCAGCCTTGGGATGGGGGGACGTAGAGAGACCCAGTACTTC.

This clone was detected only a few times. At one of its ends the junction is not consistent with the germline gene, which may arise from a read error. The chain recombines TRBV7-2 with TRBJ1-4; TRBD1 agrees at 7 bases. Germline assignment: CDR1 SGHTA and CDR2 FQGNSA. There are 13 residues in the CDR3. In DNA, the CDR3 is TGTGCCAGCAGCTTTACCCCAGAGGGGGCGCCGCATTTT. Translating gives CASSFTPEGAPHF.

This chain uses TRBV15 with TRBJ2-7; 10 bases match TRBD1. Germline-derived CDR1 and CDR2 are LNHNV and YYDKDF (reference sequence). This CDR3 is built from 15 residues. The trim removed 2 bases at V and 6 bases at J, leaving 7 bases unmatched. DNA for the CDR3: TGTGCCACCAGCAGAAACCGGGACAGGGGCGTCGAGCAGTACTTC. Its protein is CATSRNRDRGVEQYF.

This clone was counted a few times. V and J are TRBV7-9 and TRBJ2-1, with 9 bases lining up with TRBD2. Per the germline V gene, CDR1 is SEHNR and CDR2 is FQNEAQ (reference sequence). V was clipped by 7 bases and J by 7 bases; unmatched bases: 8. This CDR3 is built from 14 residues. CDR3 DNA sequence: TGTGCCAGCACCCGCGGGAGGGAGGCGAATGAGCAGTTCTTC. This encodes CASTRGREANEQFF.

The CDR3 DNA follows: TGTGCCAGCAGCAGACTAGGAGACGAGCAGTACTTC. It specifies CASSRLGDEQYF. This sequence joins TRBV27 and TRBJ2-7; D possibly corresponds to TRBD2 (6 bases). Trimming left V 6 bases short and J 5 bases short, with 11 bases between. This CDR3 spans 12 amino acids. Germline CDR1 and CDR2: MNHEY and SMNVEV (reference sequence).

This chain uses TRBV7-2 with TRBJ2-5; 8 nucleotides line up with TRBD2. Germline-derived CDR1 and CDR2 are SGHTA and FQGNSA. The CDR3 sequence is 14 residues long. J was trimmed by 9 bases and V by 2 bases; bases with no gene match: 8. The CDR3 region is CASSLTRGGSPQYF. The CDR3 DNA is TGTGCCAGCAGCTTAACTCGGGGGGGGTCACCCCAGTACTTC.

V gene TRBV11-2 combines with J gene TRBJ1-2, with 12 bases identical to TRBD1. V lost 4 bases to trimming and J lost 8 bases; unmatched junction nucleotides: 5. CDR3 length: 14 residues. The germline gives CDR1 SGHAT, CDR2 FQNNGV. In nucleotides, the CDR3 is TGTGCCAGCAGCTGGGGACAGGGGGCTCGGGGCTACACCTTC. This codes for CASSWGQGARGYTF.

The chain carries TRBV7-9 and TRBJ1-1; the D gene is possibly TRBD1 (5 bases). The V end was cut by 4 bases, the J end by 4 bases, with 16 bases between. This CDR3 spans 15 amino acids. CDR1 is SEHNR, CDR2 FQNEAQ, per germline (reference sequence). This CDR3 reads CASSSAGGLGTEAFF. Written as DNA, the CDR3 is TGTGCCAGCAGCTCCGCCGGGGGACTAGGCACTGAAGCTTTCTTT.

The chain has TRBV9 and TRBJ1-5; D ambiguous. Trimming removed 3 bases from V and 1 base from J, with 8 bases in between. This CDR3 has 14 amino acids. The germline CDR1 and CDR2 sequences are SGDLS and YYNGEE. CDR3 sequence (DNA): TGTGCCAGCAGCGCTGGGCTGAGCAATCAGCCCCAGCATTTT. This encodes CASSAGLSNQPQHF. The full variable domain, its missing parts supplied by reference TRBV9 and TRBJ1-5, is DSGVTQTPKHLITATGQRVTLRCSPRSGDLSVYWYQQSLDQGLQFLIQYYNGEERAKGNILERFSAQQFPDLHSELNLSSLELGDSALYFCASSAGLSNQPQHFGDGTRLSIL.

The rearrangement uses TRBV7-9 and TRBJ2-1; 9 bases line up with TRBD2. Germline CDR1 and CDR2: SEHNR and FQNEAQ (reference sequence). V lost 3 bases to trimming and J lost 4 bases; unmatched junction nucleotides: 4. This CDR3 contains 15 residues. CDR3 residues: CASSFAGGSYNEQFF. CDR3 bases: TGTGCCAGCAGCTTTGCGGGAGGGTCGTACAATGAGCAGTTCTTC.

This chain links TRBV7-9 with TRBJ2-1; possible D gene TRBD1, 5 bases. The V end was cut by 3 bases, the J end by 5 bases, with 14 bases between. The CDR3 contains 15 residues. The germline CDR1 and CDR2 sequences are SEHNR and FQNEAQ (reference sequence). CDR3 sequence: CASSFGSQAHNEQFF. CDR3 in DNA: TGTGCCAGCAGCTTCGGGTCACAGGCCCACAATGAGCAGTTCTTC.

In this sample, this clone turned up once. The chain employs TRBV6-6 and TRBJ1-5; TRBD1 matches 8 bases. The CDR3 contains 15 residues. Germline CDR1 is MNHNY and CDR2 is SVGAGI (reference sequence). V lost 8 bases, J lost 2 bases, and 8 bases stayed unmatched. The CDR3 nucleotides read TGTGCCAGCGCCCCGACAGGGGTGGGCAATCAGCCCCAGCATTTT. Amino acid sequence: CASAPTGVGNQPQHF.

This clone occurred a few times. The chain recombines TRBV14 with TRBJ2-7; no reliable D call. The CDR3 runs to 11 residues. V was clipped by 1 base and J by 7 bases, with 5 bases between them. Germline V lookup: CDR1 SGHDN, CDR2 FVKESK. The CDR3 coding sequence is TGTGCCAGCAGCCAAGTCGGTGAGCAGTACTTC. Translation: CASSQVGEQYF.

This clone has only a few counts. This sequence joins TRBV19 and TRBJ2-1, with 9 bases fitting TRBD2. The V gene's germline CDR1 is LNHDA and CDR2 SQIVND (reference sequence). The CDR3 length is 16 residues. The junction had 9 bases not matched to a gene; V was cut back by 7 bases and J by 2 bases. CDR3 sequence reads: CASTDHGTSTYNEQFF. The CDR3 nucleotides are TGTGCCAGTACTGACCACGGGACTAGCACCTACAATGAGCAGTTCTTC.

The rearrangement joins TRBV30 to TRBJ1-4, with D uncertain. The CDR3 has 13 amino acids. V lost 3 bases, J lost 8 bases, and 13 bases lay in between. Germline CDR1 and CDR2: GTSNPN and SVGIG (reference sequence). Here the CDR3 reads CAWRRGKGEKLFF. CDR3 coding DNA: TGTGCCTGGAGAAGAGGGAAAGGGGAAAAACTGTTTTTT.